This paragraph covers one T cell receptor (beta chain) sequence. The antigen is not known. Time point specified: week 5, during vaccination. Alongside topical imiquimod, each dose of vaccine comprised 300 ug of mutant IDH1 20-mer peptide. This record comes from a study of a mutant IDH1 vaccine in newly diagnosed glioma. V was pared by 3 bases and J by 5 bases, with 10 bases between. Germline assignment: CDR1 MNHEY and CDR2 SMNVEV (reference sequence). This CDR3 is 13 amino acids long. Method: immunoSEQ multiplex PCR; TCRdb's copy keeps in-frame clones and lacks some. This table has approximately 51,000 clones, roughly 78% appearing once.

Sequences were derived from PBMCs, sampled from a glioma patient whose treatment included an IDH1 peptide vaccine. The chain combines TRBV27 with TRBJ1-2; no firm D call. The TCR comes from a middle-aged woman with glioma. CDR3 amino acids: CASSFASAYGYTF. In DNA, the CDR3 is TGTGCCAGCAGTTTCGCAAGCGCGTATGGCTACACCTTC.